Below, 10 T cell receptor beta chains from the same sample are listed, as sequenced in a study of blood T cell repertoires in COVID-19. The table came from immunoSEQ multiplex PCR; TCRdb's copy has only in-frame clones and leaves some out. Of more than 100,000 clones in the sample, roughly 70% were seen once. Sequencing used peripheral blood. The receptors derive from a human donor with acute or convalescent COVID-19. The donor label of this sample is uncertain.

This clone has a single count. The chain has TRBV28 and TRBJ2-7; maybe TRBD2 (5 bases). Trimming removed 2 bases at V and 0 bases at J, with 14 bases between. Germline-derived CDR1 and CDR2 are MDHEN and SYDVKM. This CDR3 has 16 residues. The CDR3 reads CASSLGPRDSSYEQYV. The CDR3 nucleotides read TGTGCCAGCAGTTTAGGCCCCCGGGATAGCTCCTACGAGCAGTACGTC.

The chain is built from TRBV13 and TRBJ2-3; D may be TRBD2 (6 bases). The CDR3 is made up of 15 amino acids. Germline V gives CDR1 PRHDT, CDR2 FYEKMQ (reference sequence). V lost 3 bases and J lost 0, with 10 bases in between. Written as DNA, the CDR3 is TGTGCCAGCAGCTTTAGCGGTCCTAGCACAGATACGCAGTATTTT. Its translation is CASSFSGPSTDTQYF.

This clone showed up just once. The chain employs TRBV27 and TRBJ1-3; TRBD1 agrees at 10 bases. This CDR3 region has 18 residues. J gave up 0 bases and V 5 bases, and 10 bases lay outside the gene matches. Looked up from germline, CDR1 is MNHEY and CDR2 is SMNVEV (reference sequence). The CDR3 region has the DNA TGTGCCAGCAGTCCGATCACGACAGGGGGCTTCTCTGGAAACACCATATATTTT. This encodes CASSPITTGGFSGNTIYF.

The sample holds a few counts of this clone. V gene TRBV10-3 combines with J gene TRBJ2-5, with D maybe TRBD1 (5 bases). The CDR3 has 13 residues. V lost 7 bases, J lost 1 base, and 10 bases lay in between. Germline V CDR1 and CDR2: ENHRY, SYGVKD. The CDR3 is CAINRQLQETQYF. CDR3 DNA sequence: TGTGCCATCAACAGACAGCTCCAAGAGACCCAGTACTTC.

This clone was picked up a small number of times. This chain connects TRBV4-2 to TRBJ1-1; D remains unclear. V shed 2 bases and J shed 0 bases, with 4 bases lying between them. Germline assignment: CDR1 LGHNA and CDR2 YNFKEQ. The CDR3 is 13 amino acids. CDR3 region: CASSQQMNTEAFF. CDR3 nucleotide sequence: TGTGCCAGCAGCCAACAAATGAACACTGAAGCTTTCTTT.

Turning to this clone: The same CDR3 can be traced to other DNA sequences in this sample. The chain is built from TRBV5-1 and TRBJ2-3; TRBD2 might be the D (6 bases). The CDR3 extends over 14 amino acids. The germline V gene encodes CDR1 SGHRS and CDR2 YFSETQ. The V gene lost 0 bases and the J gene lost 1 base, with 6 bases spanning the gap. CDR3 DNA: TGCGCCAGCAGCTTGGCGGGGGGCACAGATACGCAGTATTTT. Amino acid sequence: CASSLAGGTDTQYF.

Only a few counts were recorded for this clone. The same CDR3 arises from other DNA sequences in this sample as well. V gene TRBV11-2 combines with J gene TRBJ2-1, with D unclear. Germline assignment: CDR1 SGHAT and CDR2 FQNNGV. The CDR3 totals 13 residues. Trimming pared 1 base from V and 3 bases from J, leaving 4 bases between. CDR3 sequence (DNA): TGTGCCAGCAGCTTAGGGCACTACAATGAGCAGTTCTTC. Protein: CASSLGHYNEQFF.

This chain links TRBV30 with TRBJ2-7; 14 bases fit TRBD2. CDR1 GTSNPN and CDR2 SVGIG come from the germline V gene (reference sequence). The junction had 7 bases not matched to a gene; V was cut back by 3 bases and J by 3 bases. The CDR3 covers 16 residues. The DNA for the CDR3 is TGTGCCTGGAGCCGAGGGACTAGCGGGGGCCACTACGAGCAGTACTTC. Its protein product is CAWSRGTSGGHYEQYF.

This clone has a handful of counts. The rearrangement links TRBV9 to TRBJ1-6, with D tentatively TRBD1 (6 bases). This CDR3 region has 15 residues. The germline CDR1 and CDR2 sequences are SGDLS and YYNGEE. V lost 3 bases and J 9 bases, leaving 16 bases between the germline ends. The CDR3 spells CASSATGQLSSPLHF. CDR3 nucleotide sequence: TGTGCCAGCAGCGCCACCGGACAGCTAAGTTCACCCCTCCACTTT.

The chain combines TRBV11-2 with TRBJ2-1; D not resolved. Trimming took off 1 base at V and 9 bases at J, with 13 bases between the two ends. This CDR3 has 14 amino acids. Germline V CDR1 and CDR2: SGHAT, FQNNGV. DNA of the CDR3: TGTGCCAGCAGCTTAGGAGGAATCCCCAGTGAGCAGTTCTTC. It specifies CASSLGGIPSEQFF.